This TCR beta chain was profiled in a study of T-cell reconstitution after alpha-beta-depleted transplantation in children. This clonotype was counted a few times. Using unique molecular identifiers, the investigators prepared the TCRbeta library. TCRdb re-analysed the PCR reads in MiXCR, keeping a single row per CDR3 protein. The sample yields 250,000 to 400,000 distinct CDR3 sequences, about a quarter seen once. Germline CDR1 is LNHDA and CDR2 is SQIVND (reference sequence). This CDR3 contains 16 residues. After removal of 7 bases from V and 8 bases from J, the junction contained 14 bases not matched to a gene.

V gene TRBV19 combines with J gene TRBJ2-1, with 10 bases fitting TRBD1. This TCR derives from a male patient younger than 18 who had a stem cell transplant for acute lymphoblastic leukemia, so the T cells may come from the graft donor. Source: PBMCs, mostly from graft donor cells, taken 180 days after TCRalphabeta/CD19-depleted stem cell transplant. This CDR3 is CASKWGLGTGVDEQFF. Written as DNA, the CDR3 is TGTGCCAGTAAATGGGGACTCGGGACAGGGGTTGATGAGCAGTTCTTC.